This T cell receptor (beta chain) derives from a study of CDR3 diversity in severe acne. This clonotype counts as medium-sized. V trimming: 7 bases; J trimming: 0 bases; junction bases outside the gene matches: 4. The CDR3 has 13 amino acids. Germline lookup yields CDR1 DFQATT and CDR2 SNEGSKA (reference sequence). MiXCR was run by TCRdb on the PCR reads, yielding one entry per CDR3 protein. This repertoire shows roughly 100,000 distinct CDR3 sequences, around 56% found once; its top ten account for 9.5% to 15%. The receptor's source is a male donor with acne. This rearrangement joins TRBV20-1 to TRBJ2-7; 9 bases are shared with TRBD2. Sequenced sample: blood. The CDR3 nucleotides read TGCAGTGTTCTGACTAGCGGCTCCTACGAGCAGTACTTC. Its protein is CSVLTSGSYEQYF.